These 27 T cell receptor beta chains were sequenced from one sample in a study of blood T cell repertoires in COVID-19. Profiling relied on immunoSEQ multiplex PCR, and the TCRdb table lists in-frame clones only, not all of them. The data show around 100,000 clones, 88% seen once. The specimen was peripheral blood. These receptors all stem from a human donor in a cohort sampled during active COVID-19.

The chain combines TRBV6-5 with TRBJ2-3, with 8 nucleotides matching TRBD2. The junction had 6 bases not matched to a gene; V was cut back by 4 bases and J by 0 bases. The CDR3 totals 16 residues. Germline lookup yields CDR1 MNHEY and CDR2 SVGAGI. The chain's CDR3 is CASSSRPGGSTDTQYF. CDR3 coding DNA: TGTGCCAGCAGTTCCCGACCGGGAGGGAGCACAGATACGCAGTATTTT.

The count of this clone is one. This chain links TRBV29-1 with TRBJ2-5; 8 bases are shared with TRBD1. CDR1 and CDR2 from the germline V gene are SQVTM and ANQGSEA. J lost 5 bases, V lost 4 bases, and 9 bases had no gene match. This CDR3 is 14 amino acids long. The CDR3 sequence is CSVGLTGASETQYF. DNA of the CDR3: TGCAGCGTTGGTTTGACAGGGGCTTCGGAGACCCAGTACTTC.

The V gene is TRBV28, the J gene TRBJ1-2; D may be TRBD1 (6 bases). Germline V lookup: CDR1 MDHEN, CDR2 SYDVKM. CDR3 length: 15 residues. Trimming left V 3 bases short and J 4 bases short, with 15 bases between. CDR3 sequence (DNA): TGTGCCAGCAGTTTTAGCGGGACACCAAGCTATGGCTACACCTTC. This translates into CASSFSGTPSYGYTF.

This clone was seen only once. This chain links TRBV9 with TRBJ2-4; D remains ambiguous. Germline assignment: CDR1 SGDLS and CDR2 YYNGEE. With 4 bases removed from V and 4 bases from J, the gap between germline ends came to 9 bases. The CDR3 has 13 amino acids. CDR3 in amino acids: CASSRELKNIQYF. The CDR3 nucleotides read TGTGCCAGCAGCAGAGAACTAAAAAACATTCAGTACTTC.

This chain connects TRBV30 to TRBJ2-1; a weak D match, TRBD2 (6 bases). Trimming left V 0 bases short and J 9 bases short, with 18 bases between. Germline V gives CDR1 GTSNPN, CDR2 SVGIG (reference sequence). This CDR3 spans 15 amino acids. In DNA form, the CDR3 reads TGTGCCTGGAGTGTTGGGGGGAGGAGCTATGGTGAGCAGTTCTTC. Its translation: CAWSVGGRSYGEQFF. Full variable domain (remainder filled in from reference TRBV30 and TRBJ2-1): SQTIHQWPATLVQPVGSPLSLECTVEGTSNPNLYWYRQAAGRGLQLLFYSVGIGQISSEVPQNLSASRPQDRQFILSSKKLLLSDSGFYLCAWSVGGRSYGEQFFGPGTRLTVL.

The chain recombines TRBV28 with TRBJ1-1; unclear D gene. The CDR3 runs 12 residues. V lost 8 bases and J 10 bases, leaving 17 bases between the germline ends. Looked up from germline, CDR1 is MDHEN and CDR2 is SYDVKM. CDR3 residues: CASLREPLGAFF. For the CDR3, the DNA is TGTGCCAGCCTGAGAGAGCCCCTCGGAGCTTTCTTT. The variable domain in full, with the rest retrieved from reference TRBV28 and TRBJ1-1, is DVKVTQSSRYLVKRTGEKVFLECVQDMDHENMFWYRQDPGLGLRLIYFSYDVKMKEKGDIPEGYSVSREKKERFSLILESASTNQTSMYLCASLREPLGAFFGQGTRLTVV.

This chain links TRBV10-3 with TRBJ2-5; 8 bases fit TRBD2. V gave up 7 bases and J gave up 4 bases; unmatched junction bases: 8. The V gene's germline CDR1 is ENHRY and CDR2 SYGVKD. There are 14 residues in the CDR3. CDR3 loop: CAITAGTRGETQYF. Written as DNA, the CDR3 is TGTGCCATCACCGCCGGGACTAGAGGAGAGACCCAGTACTTC.

The chain couples TRBV7-2 to TRBJ2-3; TRBD2 is a possible D gene (5 bases). V was shortened by 2 bases and J by 0 bases, with 12 bases between the two germline ends. Per the germline V gene, CDR1 is SGHTA and CDR2 is FQGNSA. The CDR3 runs to 16 residues. Here the CDR3 DNA reads TGTGCCAGCAGCTTAAGGCCGGGGTGGAGCACAGATACGCAGTATTTT. This sequence encodes CASSLRPGWSTDTQYF.

CDR3 bases: TGCGCCAGCAGCCAAGATCAACTAGGTTTTCGCAATGAGCAGTTCTTC. It codes for CASSQDQLGFRNEQFF. The chain has TRBV4-3 and TRBJ2-1; D is possibly TRBD2 (5 bases). The V gene lost 0 bases and the J gene lost 6 bases, with 15 bases spanning the gap. CDR1 and CDR2 (germline): LGHNA, YSLEER. This CDR3 contains 16 residues.

V is TRBV6-5 and J is TRBJ2-3; no firm D call. Germline assignment: CDR1 MNHEY and CDR2 SVGAGI. V was shortened by 0 bases and J by 5 bases, with 6 bases between the two germline ends. The CDR3 is 13 amino acids. CDR3 in DNA: TGTGCCAGCAGTTACTCTGTGAGAGATACGCAGTATTTT. It codes for CASSYSVRDTQYF.

A word on this clone: At one boundary the junction diverges from the germline segment, which might be a read error. This chain uses TRBV5-1 with TRBJ1-2; D call uncertain. The CDR3 loop spans 12 amino acids. CDR1 and CDR2 (germline): SGHRS, YFSETQ. In DNA, the CDR3 is TGCGCCAGCAGCTTGGCCAGTGAGGGTTTACAGTTC. Protein product: CASSLASEGLQF.

This rearrangement joins TRBV27 to TRBJ2-2, with TRBD1 matching over 7 bases. The length of the CDR3 is 16 residues. Germline V gene data show CDR1 as MNHEY and CDR2 as SMNVEV (reference sequence). J gave up 1 base and V 4 bases, and 6 bases lay outside the gene matches. CDR3 DNA sequence: TGTGCCAGCAGTTCAATCGACAGGGTGAACACCGGGGAGCTGTTTTTT. The encoded protein is CASSSIDRVNTGELFF.

V and J are TRBV7-8 and TRBJ1-3; D is ambiguous. CDR1 is SGHVS, CDR2 FQNEAQ, per germline. The V end was cut by 2 bases, the J end by 2 bases, with 10 bases between. There are 15 residues in the CDR3. The DNA for the CDR3 is TGTGCCAGCAGCTTAACCCGAGGAGCTGGAAACACCATATATTTT. Translating it yields CASSLTRGAGNTIYF.

This clone was found a few times. The chain combines TRBV7-9 with TRBJ2-7; D may be TRBD1 (5 bases). The V and J ends lost 2 bases and 3 bases respectively, with 14 bases between them. CDR1 is SEHNR and CDR2 is FQNEAQ in the germline V gene (reference sequence). The CDR3 covers 15 residues. This CDR3 is CASSLSSGMLYEQYF. The DNA for the CDR3 is TGTGCCAGCAGCTTATCCTCAGGGATGCTCTACGAGCAGTACTTC.

This chain connects TRBV7-2 to TRBJ1-1; 7 nucleotides match TRBD1. V lost 5 bases, J lost 5 bases, and 8 bases stayed unmatched. CDR1 and CDR2 from the germline V gene are SGHTA and FQGNSA. CDR3 length: 14 amino acids. The CDR3 nucleotides are TGTGCCAGCAGCGTGACAGGGCGTGTTACTGAAGCTTTCTTT. This sequence encodes CASSVTGRVTEAFF.

The CDR3 reads CASSNGQDYEQYF. In nucleotides, the CDR3 is TGTGCCAGCAGCAACGGACAAGACTACGAGCAGTACTTC. The chain has TRBV21-1 and TRBJ2-7; no check of the table's D call, TRBD1, against the DNA was made. TRBV21-1 represents a pseudogene. The CDR3 covers 13 residues.

This clone is deemed medium-sized. V is TRBV14 and J is TRBJ2-1, with TRBD2 matching over 10 bases. Losses at the gene ends were 3 bases for V and 3 bases for J; bases not matched to a gene: 5. Germline V CDR1 and CDR2: SGHDN, FVKESK. The CDR3 loop spans 16 amino acids. The DNA for the CDR3 is TGTGCCAGCAGCCAGCTAGCGGGAGTCGACTACAATGAGCAGTTCTTC. Encoded protein: CASSQLAGVDYNEQFF. Full variable domain (remainder filled in from reference TRBV14 and TRBJ2-1): EAGVTQFPSHSVIEKGQTVTLRCDPISGHDNLYWYRRVMGKEIKFLLHFVKESKQDESGMPNNRFLAERTGGTYSTLKVQPAELEDSGVYFCASSQLAGVDYNEQFFGPGTRLTVL.

The chain employs TRBV7-2 and TRBJ1-4, with D perhaps TRBD1 (5 bases). Germline V gives CDR1 SGHTA, CDR2 FQGNSA. The CDR3 has 14 residues. V lost 5 bases and J 7 bases, leaving 14 bases between the germline ends. The CDR3 loop is CASSQGQGGEKLFF. For the CDR3, the DNA is TGTGCCAGCAGCCAAGGGCAGGGTGGTGAAAAACTGTTTTTT.

The chain is built from TRBV29-1 and TRBJ2-1; D not resolved. CDR3 size: 11 residues. Germline-derived CDR1 and CDR2 are SQVTM and ANQGSEA. V was shortened by 7 bases and J by 6 bases, with 10 bases between the two germline ends. The CDR3 DNA sequence: TGCAGCGCCCCCGTTCCCAATGAGCAGTTCTTC. This codes for CSAPVPNEQFF.

The chain is built from TRBV18 and TRBJ2-4, with 11 bases aligning to TRBD1. The V and J ends lost 4 bases and 9 bases, in that order; junction bases with no gene match: 11. There are 16 residues in the CDR3. Germline V gene sequence: CDR1 KGHSH, CDR2 LQKENI. The CDR3 DNA follows: TGTGCCAGCTCACAGGGACAGGGGGAGGTTGACGGCATTCAGTACTTC. Its protein is CASSQGQGEVDGIQYF.

The genes are TRBV28 and TRBJ1-1; 8 bases agree with TRBD1. The CDR3 consists of 14 residues. V was pared by 3 bases and J by 2 bases, with 2 bases of the junction left unmatched. CDR1 MDHEN and CDR2 SYDVKM come from the germline V gene. The CDR3 DNA follows: TGTGCCAGCAGTTTCCAGGGGGCCAACACTGAAGCTTTCTTT. As protein: CASSFQGANTEAFF.

This chain links TRBV30 with TRBJ1-2, with D possibly being TRBD1 (5 bases). Looked up from germline, CDR1 is GTSNPN and CDR2 is SVGIG (reference sequence). Trimming shortened V by 0 bases and J by 8 bases, and 19 bases separated the two germline ends. This CDR3 spans 15 amino acids. The DNA of the CDR3 is TGTGCCTGGAGTGTAAGTCGGCAGGGCCCCCTAGGCTACACCTTC. Its protein product is CAWSVSRQGPLGYTF.

V and J are TRBV6-1 and TRBJ2-3; 8 positions agree with TRBD2. The CDR3 length is 17 residues. Germline values: CDR1 MNHNS, CDR2 SASEGT. V lost 2 bases, J lost 1 base, and 8 bases stayed unmatched. Here the CDR3 reads CASSETAGGWGTDTQYF. As DNA, the CDR3 is TGTGCCAGCAGTGAAACGGCGGGGGGCTGGGGCACAGATACGCAGTATTTT.

This sequence joins TRBV5-5 and TRBJ2-7, with 8 bases aligning to TRBD1. Looked up from germline, CDR1 is SGHKS and CDR2 is YYEKEE (reference sequence). This CDR3 is built from 13 residues. J was trimmed by 4 bases and V by 5 bases; bases with no gene match: 5. The chain's CDR3 is CASRLTGVYEQYF. The CDR3 bases are TGTGCCAGCAGGCTGACAGGGGTATACGAGCAGTACTTC.

The CDR3 sequence: CATHRGMHGYTF. The CDR3 DNA reads as TGTGCGACGCACAGGGGCATGCATGGCTACACCTTC. The J gene is TRBJ1-2, the V gene TRBV12-3 or TRBV12-4, with TRBD1 identical over 7 bases. The CDR3 is 12 amino acids.

The rearrangement links TRBV18 to TRBJ2-1; 7 positions agree with TRBD2. This CDR3 is built from 16 residues. J lost 2 bases, V lost 6 bases, and 10 bases had no gene match. Germline CDR1 reads KGHSH; CDR2 reads LQKENI. The DNA of the CDR3 is TGTGCCAGCTCGTCCGCTAGCGGACTAACCTACAATGAGCAGTTCTTC. The encoded protein is CASSSASGLTYNEQFF.

This clone was observed a handful of times. The chain links TRBV7-9 to TRBJ1-5; TRBD1 agrees at 7 bases. Trimming removed 5 bases from V and 2 bases from J; junction bases left unmatched: 18. The CDR3 totals 19 residues. Germline V gene sequence: CDR1 SEHNR, CDR2 FQNEAQ (reference sequence). CDR3 DNA: TGTGCCAGCAGCCTAGGGACAAGCGATTCAAGGGGGCGCAATCAGCCCCAGCATTTT. The encoded protein is CASSLGTSDSRGRNQPQHF. Looking up the rest from reference TRBV7-9 and TRBJ1-5 gives the full variable domain: DTGVSQNPRHKITKRGQNVTFRCDPISEHNRLYWYRQTLGQGPEFLTYFQNEAQLEKSRLLSDRFSAERPKGSFSTLEIQRTEQGDSAMYLCASSLGTSDSRGRNQPQHFGDGTRLSIL.